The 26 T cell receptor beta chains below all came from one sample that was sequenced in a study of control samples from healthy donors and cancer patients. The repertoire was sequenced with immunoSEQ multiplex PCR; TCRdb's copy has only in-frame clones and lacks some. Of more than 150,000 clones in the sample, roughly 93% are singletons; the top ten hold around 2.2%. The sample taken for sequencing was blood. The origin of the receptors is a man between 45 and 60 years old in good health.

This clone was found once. The CDR3 coding sequence is TGTGCCAGCAGCTTGGGCGGAGGGGGCTACGAGCAGTACTTC. Translated, it gives CASSLGGGGYEQYF. The rearrangement joins TRBV7-3 to TRBJ2-7; D tentatively fits TRBD1 or TRBD2 (6 bases each). Germline V lookup: CDR1 SGHTA, CDR2 FQGTGA. The CDR3 totals 14 residues. The V and J ends lost 3 bases and 3 bases respectively, with 12 bases between them.

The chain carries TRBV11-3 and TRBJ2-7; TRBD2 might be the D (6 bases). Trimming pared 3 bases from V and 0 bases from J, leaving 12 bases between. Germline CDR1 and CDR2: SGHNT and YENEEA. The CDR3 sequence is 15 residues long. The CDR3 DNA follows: TGTGCCAGCAGCTTGGGGACTGGAAGCTCCTACGAGCAGTACTTC. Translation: CASSLGTGSSYEQYF.

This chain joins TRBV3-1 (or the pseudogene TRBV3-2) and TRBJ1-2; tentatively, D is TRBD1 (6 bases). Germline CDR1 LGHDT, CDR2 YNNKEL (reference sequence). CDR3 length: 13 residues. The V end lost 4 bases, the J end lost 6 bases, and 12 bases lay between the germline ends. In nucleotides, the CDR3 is TGTGCCAGCAGCCTGACTGACAGGAATGGCTACACCTTC. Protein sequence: CASSLTDRNGYTF.

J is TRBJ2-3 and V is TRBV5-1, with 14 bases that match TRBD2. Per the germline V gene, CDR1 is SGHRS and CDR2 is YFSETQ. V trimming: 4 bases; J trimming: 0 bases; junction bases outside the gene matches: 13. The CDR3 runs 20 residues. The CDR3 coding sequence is TGCGCCAGCAGCCCTTCCGGGACTAGCGGGAGTCATCCTAGCACAGATACGCAGTATTTT. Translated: CASSPSGTSGSHPSTDTQYF. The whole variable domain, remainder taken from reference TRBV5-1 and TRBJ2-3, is KAGVTQTPRYLIKTRGQQVTLSCSPISGHRSVSWYQQTPGQGLQFLFEYFSETQRNKGNFPGRFSGRQFSNSRSEMNVSTLELGDSALYLCASSPSGTSGSHPSTDTQYFGPGTRLTVL.

CDR3 loop: CASSPGGTGANYGYTF. The DNA for the CDR3 is TGTGCCAGCAGTCCGGGAGGGACAGGGGCTAACTATGGCTACACCTTC. The chain couples TRBV28 to TRBJ1-2; 10 nucleotides align to TRBD1. Germline assignment: CDR1 MDHEN and CDR2 SYDVKM. There are 16 residues in the CDR3. V was clipped by 5 bases and J by 0 bases; unmatched bases: 6.

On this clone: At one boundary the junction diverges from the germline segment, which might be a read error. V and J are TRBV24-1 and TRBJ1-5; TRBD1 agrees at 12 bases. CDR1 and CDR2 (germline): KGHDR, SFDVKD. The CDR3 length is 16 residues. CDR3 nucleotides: TGTGCCACCAGTGATACCGGGACAGGGGGCAAGCAGCCCCAGCATTTT. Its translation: CATSDTGTGGKQPQHF.

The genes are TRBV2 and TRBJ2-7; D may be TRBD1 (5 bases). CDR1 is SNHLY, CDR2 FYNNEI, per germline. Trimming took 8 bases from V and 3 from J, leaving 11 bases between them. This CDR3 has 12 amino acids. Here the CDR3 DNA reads TGTGCCAGCGGACACGAAGACTACGAGCAGTACTTC. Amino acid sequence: CASGHEDYEQYF.

CDR3 region: CASSSTGDGYTF. CDR3 nucleotides: TGTGCCAGCAGCTCGACAGGGGATGGCTACACCTTC. V is TRBV7-9 and J is TRBJ1-2; 8 bases map to TRBD1. The length of the CDR3 is 12 residues. CDR1 SEHNR and CDR2 FQNEAQ come from the germline V gene (reference sequence). Trimming removed 4 bases from V and 6 bases from J; junction bases left unmatched: 1.

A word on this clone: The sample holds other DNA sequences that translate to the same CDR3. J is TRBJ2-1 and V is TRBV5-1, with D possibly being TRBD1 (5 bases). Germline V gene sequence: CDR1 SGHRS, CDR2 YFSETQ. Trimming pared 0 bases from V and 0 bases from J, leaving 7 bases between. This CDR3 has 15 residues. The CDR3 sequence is CASSLGGASYNEQFF. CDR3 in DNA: TGCGCCAGCAGCTTGGGGGGCGCCTCCTACAATGAGCAGTTCTTC.

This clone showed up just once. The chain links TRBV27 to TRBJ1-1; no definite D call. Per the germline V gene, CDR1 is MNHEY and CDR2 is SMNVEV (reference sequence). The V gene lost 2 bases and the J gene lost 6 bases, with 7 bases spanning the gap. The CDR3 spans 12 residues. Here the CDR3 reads CASSLRGSEAFF. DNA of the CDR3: TGTGCCAGCAGTTTACGTGGGTCTGAAGCTTTCTTT.

CDR3 DNA: TGTGCCAGCAGTCCCCCCCCCGGTGATACGCAGTATTTT. Its protein product is CASSPPPGDTQYF. V and J are TRBV6-6 and TRBJ2-3; D remains ambiguous. V shed 5 bases and J shed 6 bases, with 12 bases lying between them. Germline CDR1 MNHNY, CDR2 SVGAGI (reference sequence). The CDR3 is 13 residues long.

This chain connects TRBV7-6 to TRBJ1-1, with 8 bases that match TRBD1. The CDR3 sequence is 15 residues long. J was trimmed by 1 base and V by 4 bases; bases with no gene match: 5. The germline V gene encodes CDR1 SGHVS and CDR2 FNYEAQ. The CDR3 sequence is CASSSPDRANTEAFF. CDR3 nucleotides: TGTGCCAGCAGCTCACCGGACAGGGCGAACACTGAAGCTTTCTTT.

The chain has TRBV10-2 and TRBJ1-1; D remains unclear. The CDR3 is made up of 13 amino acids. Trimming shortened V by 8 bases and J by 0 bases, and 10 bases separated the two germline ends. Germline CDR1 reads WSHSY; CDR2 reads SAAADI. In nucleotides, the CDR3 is TGCGCCAGCCGGACGGCCATGAACACTGAAGCTTTCTTT. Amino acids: CASRTAMNTEAFF.

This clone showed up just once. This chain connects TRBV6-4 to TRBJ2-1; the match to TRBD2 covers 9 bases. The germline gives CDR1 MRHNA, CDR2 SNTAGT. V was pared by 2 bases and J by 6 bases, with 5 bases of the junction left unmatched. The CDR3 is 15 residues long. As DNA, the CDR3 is TGTGCCAGCAGTGACGTAGCGGGAGTAATCAATGAGCAGTTCTTC. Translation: CASSDVAGVINEQFF.

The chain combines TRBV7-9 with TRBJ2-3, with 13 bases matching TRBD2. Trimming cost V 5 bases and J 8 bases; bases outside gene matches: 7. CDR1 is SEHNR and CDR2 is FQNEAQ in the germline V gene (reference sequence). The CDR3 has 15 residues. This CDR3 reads CASSTRTSGSGTQYF. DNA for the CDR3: TGTGCCAGCAGCACAAGGACTAGCGGGAGCGGTACGCAGTATTTT.

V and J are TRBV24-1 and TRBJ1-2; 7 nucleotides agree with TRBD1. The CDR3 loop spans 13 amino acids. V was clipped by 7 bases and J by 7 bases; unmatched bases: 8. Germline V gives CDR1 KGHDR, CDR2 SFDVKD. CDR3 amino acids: CATSRTGASGYTF. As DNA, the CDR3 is TGTGCCACCAGCCGGACAGGCGCGAGTGGCTACACCTTC.

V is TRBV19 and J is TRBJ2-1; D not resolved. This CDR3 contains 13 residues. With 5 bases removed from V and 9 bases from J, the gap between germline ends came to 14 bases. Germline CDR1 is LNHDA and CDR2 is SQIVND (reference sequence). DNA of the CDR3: TGTGCCAGTAGTGACTCTAGAGACCGTGAGCAGTTCTTC. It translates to CASSDSRDREQFF.

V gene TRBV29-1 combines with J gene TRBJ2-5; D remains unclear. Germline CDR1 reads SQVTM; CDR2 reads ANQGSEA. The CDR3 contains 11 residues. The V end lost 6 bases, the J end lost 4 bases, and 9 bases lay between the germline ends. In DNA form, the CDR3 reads TGCAGCGTATCCAGGTCAGAGACCCAGTACTTC. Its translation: CSVSRSETQYF.

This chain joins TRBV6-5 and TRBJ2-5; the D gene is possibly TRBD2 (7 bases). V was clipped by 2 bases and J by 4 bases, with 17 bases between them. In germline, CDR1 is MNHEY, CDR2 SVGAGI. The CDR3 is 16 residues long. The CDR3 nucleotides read TGTGCCAGCAGTTACGAAGGGGGGGGGAGGAGAGAGACCCAGTACTTC. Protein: CASSYEGGGRRETQYF.

For the CDR3, the DNA is TGTGCTAGTGGTTCGGGGGGGGCAGGAAGCACAGATACGCAGTATTTT. Translated, it gives CASGSGGAGSTDTQYF. The chain is built from TRBV12-5 and TRBJ2-3, with TRBD2 matching 8 bases. This CDR3 contains 16 residues. Germline V CDR1 and CDR2: LGHNT, FRNRAP. With V trimmed by 4 bases and J by 0 bases, 6 bases remained unmatched.

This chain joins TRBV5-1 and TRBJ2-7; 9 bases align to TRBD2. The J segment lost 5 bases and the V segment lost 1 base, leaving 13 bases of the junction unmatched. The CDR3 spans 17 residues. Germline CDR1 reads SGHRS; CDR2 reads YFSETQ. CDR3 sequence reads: CASSLILSASGIHEQYF. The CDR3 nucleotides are TGCGCCAGCAGCTTGATTCTTTCGGCTAGCGGGATCCACGAGCAGTACTTC.

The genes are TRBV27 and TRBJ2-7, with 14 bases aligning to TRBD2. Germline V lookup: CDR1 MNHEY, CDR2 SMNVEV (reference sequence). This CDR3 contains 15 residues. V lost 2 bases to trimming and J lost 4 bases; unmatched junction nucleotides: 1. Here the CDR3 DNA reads TGTGCCAGCAGTTTAAGGACTAGCGGGAGGTACGAGCAGTACTTC. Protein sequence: CASSLRTSGRYEQYF.

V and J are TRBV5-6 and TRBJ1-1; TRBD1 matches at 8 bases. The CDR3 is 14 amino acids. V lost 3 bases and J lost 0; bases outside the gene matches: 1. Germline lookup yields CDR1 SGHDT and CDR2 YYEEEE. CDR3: CASSWTGLNTEAFF. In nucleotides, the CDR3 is TGTGCCAGCAGCTGGACAGGGTTGAACACTGAAGCTTTCTTT.

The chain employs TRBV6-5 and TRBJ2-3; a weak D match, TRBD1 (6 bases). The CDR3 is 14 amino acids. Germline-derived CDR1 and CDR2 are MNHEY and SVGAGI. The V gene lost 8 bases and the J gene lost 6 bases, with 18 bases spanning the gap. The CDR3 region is CASGYQGRRDTQYF. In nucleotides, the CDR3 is TGTGCCAGCGGGTACCAGGGGCGGAGGGATACGCAGTATTTT.

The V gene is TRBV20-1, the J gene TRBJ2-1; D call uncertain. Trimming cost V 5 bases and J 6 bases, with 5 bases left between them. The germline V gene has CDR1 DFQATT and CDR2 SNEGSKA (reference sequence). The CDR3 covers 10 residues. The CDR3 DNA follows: TGCAGTGCTTTCTTCAATGAGCAGTTCTTC. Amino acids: CSAFFNEQFF.

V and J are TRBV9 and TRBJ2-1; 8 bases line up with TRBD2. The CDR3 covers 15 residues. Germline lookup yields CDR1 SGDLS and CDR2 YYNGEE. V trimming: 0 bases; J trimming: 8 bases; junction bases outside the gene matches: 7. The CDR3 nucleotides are TGTGCCAGCAGCGTAGCTCCGGGAGGGGTGGATGAGCAGTTCTTC. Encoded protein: CASSVAPGGVDEQFF.